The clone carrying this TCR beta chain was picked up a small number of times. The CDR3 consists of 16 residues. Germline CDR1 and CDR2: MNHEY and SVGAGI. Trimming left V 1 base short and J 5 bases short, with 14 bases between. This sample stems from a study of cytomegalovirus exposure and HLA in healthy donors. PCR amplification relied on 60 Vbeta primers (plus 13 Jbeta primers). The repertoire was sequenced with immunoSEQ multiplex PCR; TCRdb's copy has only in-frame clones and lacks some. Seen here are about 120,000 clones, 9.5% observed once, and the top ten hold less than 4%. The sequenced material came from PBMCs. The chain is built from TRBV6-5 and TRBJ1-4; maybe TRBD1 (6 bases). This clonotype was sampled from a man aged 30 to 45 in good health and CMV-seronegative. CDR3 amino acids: CASSYWRGTPNEKLFF. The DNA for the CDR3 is TGTGCCAGCAGTTACTGGAGAGGGACACCAAATGAAAAACTGTTTTTT.